One sample yielded the 10 T cell receptor beta chains listed below, sequenced in a study of blood T cell repertoires in COVID-19. The method was immunoSEQ multiplex PCR; TCRdb's version includes in-frame clones alone and lacks a portion of them. The data show about 320,000 clones, 89% seen once. The sequenced sample was PBMCs or T cells enriched from blood (not recorded which). Receptor source: a man aged 55 to 70 who had recovered from COVID-19.

The CDR3 protein is CASSSGLAETYYEQYF. The CDR3 DNA is TGTGCCAGCAGTTCCGGACTAGCGGAAACTTACTACGAGCAGTACTTC. The chain couples TRBV6-6 to TRBJ2-7; 10 bases agree with TRBD2. The CDR3 length is 16 residues. CDR1 and CDR2 from the germline V gene are MNHNY and SVGAGI (reference sequence). J gave up 3 bases and V 4 bases, and 9 bases lay outside the gene matches.

The chain joins TRBV24-1 to TRBJ1-4, with 7 positions matching TRBD1. The germline gives CDR1 KGHDR, CDR2 SFDVKD. The CDR3 consists of 15 residues. With 2 bases clipped from V and 10 bases from J, the junction kept 9 bases outside the gene matches. This chain's CDR3 is CATSDSRAAGGKLFF. The DNA of the CDR3 is TGTGCCACCAGTGATTCGCGGGCGGCAGGGGGAAAACTGTTTTTT.

The chain joins TRBV7-9 to TRBJ2-7; D possibly corresponds to TRBD2 (5 bases). V shed 1 base and J shed 2 bases, with 12 bases lying between them. Germline V lookup: CDR1 SEHNR, CDR2 FQNEAQ (reference sequence). The CDR3 extends over 15 amino acids. The CDR3 here is CASSLGAAYPYEQYF. DNA of the CDR3: TGTGCCAGCAGCTTAGGAGCGGCCTACCCCTACGAGCAGTACTTC.

This chain joins TRBV28 and TRBJ1-3; D unclear. Trimming pared 2 bases from V and 4 bases from J, leaving 12 bases between. The CDR3 spans 15 residues. Germline assignment: CDR1 MDHEN and CDR2 SYDVKM. The CDR3 bases are TGTGCCAGCAGTTTACATGGCGGGAGGGGAAACACCATATATTTT. This translates into CASSLHGGRGNTIYF.

The chain couples TRBV5-1 to TRBJ2-7, with a possible D match to TRBD1 (5 bases). Germline loops: CDR1 SGHRS, CDR2 YFSETQ. V lost 3 bases and J lost 2, with 9 bases in between. This CDR3 region has 13 residues. The CDR3 DNA reads TGCGCCAGCAGCTCTCAGGGTCCCTACGAGCAGTACTTC. Amino acid sequence: CASSSQGPYEQYF.

This clone occurred once. The sample carries other DNA sequences with the same CDR3. The chain couples TRBV28 to TRBJ1-1; possibly TRBD1 for D (5 bases). V gave up 2 bases and J gave up 4 bases, with 8 bases separating them. CDR1 MDHEN and CDR2 SYDVKM come from the germline V gene. This CDR3 has 13 residues. CDR3 nucleotide sequence: TGTGCCAGCAGTTTAAGGGGTATCACTGAAGCTTTCTTT. It specifies CASSLRGITEAFF.

The chain is built from TRBV28 and TRBJ2-3, with 10 bases that match TRBD1. Germline V CDR1 and CDR2: MDHEN, SYDVKM. Unmatched junction bases numbered 7, after V lost 10 bases and J lost 3 bases. The CDR3 contains 14 residues. The CDR3 loop is CATVPGQGTDTQYF. The CDR3 nucleotides are TGTGCCACCGTCCCGGGACAGGGGACAGATACGCAGTATTTT. The variable domain in full, with the rest retrieved from reference TRBV28 and TRBJ2-3, is DVKVTQSSRYLVKRTGEKVFLECVQDMDHENMFWYRQDPGLGLRLIYFSYDVKMKEKGDIPEGYSVSREKKERFSLILESASTNQTSMYLCATVPGQGTDTQYFGPGTRLTVL.

A single count supports this clone. This chain uses TRBV19 with TRBJ2-4; the D gene is possibly TRBD2 (6 bases). Trimming removed 3 bases at V and 9 bases at J, with 15 bases between. Germline CDR1 reads LNHDA; CDR2 reads SQIVND (reference sequence). CDR3 length: 14 amino acids. In DNA, the CDR3 is TGTGCCAGTAGTATCCAAGGCGGGATCGGCATTCAGTACTTC. It yields the protein CASSIQGGIGIQYF.

This rearrangement joins TRBV6-5 to TRBJ1-3; D not certain. Germline CDR1 and CDR2: MNHEY and SVGAGI. The V gene lost 8 bases and the J gene lost 0 bases, with 11 bases spanning the gap. The CDR3 sequence is 14 residues long. CDR3 coding DNA: TGTGCCAGCGGCTCAGCTAGCTCTGGAAACACCATATATTTT. This encodes CASGSASSGNTIYF.

CDR3 in amino acids: CSSPGQGVLDTQYF. CDR3 nucleotide sequence: TGCAGCTCGCCGGGACAGGGGGTTTTAGATACGCAGTATTTT. The V call is TRBV29-1, the J call TRBJ2-3, with TRBD1 matching over 11 bases. Germline CDR1 is SQVTM and CDR2 is ANQGSEA. Trimming removed 8 bases from V and 5 bases from J; junction bases left unmatched: 9. There are 14 residues in the CDR3.